This T cell receptor (beta chain) was recovered during a study of blood T cell repertoires in COVID-19. Study as a whole: Sites in the United States, Italy and Spain provided acute and convalescent COVID-19 samples. PBMCs, B-cell-depleted T cells, or T cells were the source of the cDNA or gDNA that made up the material.

The CDR3 has 11 residues. V lost 6 bases to trimming and J lost 10 bases, with 12 bases between them. Germline loops: CDR1 MNHNS, CDR2 SASEGT. How the authors handled the data: Reference gene primers were amplified, and this amplification served to estimate nucleated cell counts. Produced via immunoSEQ multiplex PCR; TCRdb's table is partial and in-frame only. From that table come the V and J calls and clone size; the DNA was used to work out D and trimming. Among about 20,000 clones listed, around four fifths were seen once. This clonotype originated in a man older than 75 with active or convalescent COVID-19. The chain is built from TRBV6-1 and TRBJ1-1; the D is unclear. The sample comprised peripheral blood. CDR3 loop: CASSPGSRAFF. CDR3 bases: TGTGCCAGCAGCCCCGGGAGTCGAGCTTTCTTT.